This TCR beta chain was recorded in a study of blood T cell repertoires in COVID-19. This clone was found a few times. CDR3 size: 13 residues. Germline-derived CDR1 and CDR2 are SGHRS and YFSETQ. Trimming removed 1 base from V and 2 bases from J, with 6 bases in between. Profiling relied on immunoSEQ multiplex PCR, and the TCRdb table lists in-frame clones only, not all of them. The table lists about 13,000 clones, 90% of them singletons. The material sequenced was peripheral blood. The V and J genes are TRBV5-1 and TRBJ1-1; no reliable D call. This receptor was identified in a human donor with active COVID-19. The donor label of this sample is uncertain. Here the CDR3 reads CASSLLRNTEAFF. The CDR3 coding sequence is TGCGCCAGCAGCTTGCTGAGAAACACTGAAGCTTTCTTT.